This TCR beta chain was retrieved from a study of blood T cell repertoires in COVID-19 (dated by TCRdb to about 2020). About the study as a whole: Samples covering the acute and convalescent phases of COVID-19 were provided by collaborators in the United States, Italy and Spain. Samples came from the ongoing ImmuneRACE study (first 160 participants) plus 1,254 subjects from 6 global collaborators. Where available, HLA class I and class II types were taken from metadata supplied by the sample provider and were not determined by assay-based typing. A de-identified subject ID, COVID-19 status, age in years and sex were almost always included in the sample metadata. The prospective study material was composed of cDNA or gDNA derived from T cells, B-cell-depleted T cells, or PBMCs. A freely available public database, intended as a resource for researchers studying the immune response to SARS-CoV-2, is where the repertoires were released. Subjects who had been exposed to COVID-19, were actively infected with it, or had recovered from it provided the deeply sampled blood TCRbeta repertoires that made up the dataset.

As for this clone: No cognate antigen has been identified for it. The sample holds no much larger clone one base away, and base qualities are not on file.

As encoded in the germline V gene (reference sequence), CDR1 is PRHDT while CDR2 is FYEKMQ. Spanning cysteine to phenylalanine, the CDR3 consists of 15 amino acids. Only the CDR3 portion is preserved as DNA: 45 bases, with reading frame beginning at the first base. From V the trimming removes 6 bases and from J it removes 0 bases, while the gene matches leave 5 bases of the junction unaccounted for. One collaborating source in Seattle enrolled patients during active infection and followed them longitudinally through the course of disease. Each collaborating institution followed its own protocols to collect whole blood in K2EDTA tubes. For TCRbeta analysis, collaborator samples were shipped as frozen whole blood, as isolated PBMCs, or as DNA extracted from either sample type. The immunoSEQ Assay, a bias-controlled multiplex PCR, was used to amplify TCRbeta CDR3 regions from genomic DNA. Per the source publication's procedure: The number of nucleated cells in each sample was estimated by amplification of reference gene primers within the assay. To quantify the absolute abundance of each unique TCRbeta CDR3 rearrangement, sequence reads were collapsed and filtered. For each sample, productive Simpson clonality was calculated by taking the square root of Simpson's diversity index across productive rearrangements. TCRdb mirrors the immuneACCESS table, restricted to in-frame sequences. Some clones are absent from its copies; in checked studies, under half trace to an unresolved V gene, and the reason for the others is unknown. That table gives V, J and clone size, and the DNA gave D and trimming. Recorded for this sample are roughly 340,000 clones; approximately 87% of them occurred a single time. About 6.3% of the sample is in the top ten clones.

General study outcomes and caveats: The amount of clinical and demographic metadata varied by source and participant and was provided uncurated.

The sequenced sample was peripheral blood. The chain uses TRBV13 and TRBJ2-7; a stretch of 10 junction bases matches TRBD2. This TCR came from a woman between 50 and 59 years old with COVID-19, enrolled during active disease. The CDR3: CASRTGTSVSYEQYF. The bases are TGTGCCAGCAGGACCGGGACTAGCGTCTCCTACGAGCAGTACTTC.